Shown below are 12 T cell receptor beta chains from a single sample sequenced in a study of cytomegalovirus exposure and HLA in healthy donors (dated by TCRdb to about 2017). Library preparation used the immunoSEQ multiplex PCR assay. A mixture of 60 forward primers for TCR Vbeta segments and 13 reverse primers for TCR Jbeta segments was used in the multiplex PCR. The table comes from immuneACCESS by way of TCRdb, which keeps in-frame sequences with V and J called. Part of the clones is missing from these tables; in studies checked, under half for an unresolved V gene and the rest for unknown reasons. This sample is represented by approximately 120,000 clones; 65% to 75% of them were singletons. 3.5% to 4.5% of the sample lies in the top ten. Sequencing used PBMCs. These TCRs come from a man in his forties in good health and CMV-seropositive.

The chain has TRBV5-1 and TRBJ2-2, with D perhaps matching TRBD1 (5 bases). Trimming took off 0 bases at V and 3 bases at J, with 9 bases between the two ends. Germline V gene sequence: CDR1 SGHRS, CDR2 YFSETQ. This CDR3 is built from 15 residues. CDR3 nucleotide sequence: TGCGCCAGCAGCTTGGGGACACCCGACACCGGGGAGCTGTTTTTT. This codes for CASSLGTPDTGELFF.

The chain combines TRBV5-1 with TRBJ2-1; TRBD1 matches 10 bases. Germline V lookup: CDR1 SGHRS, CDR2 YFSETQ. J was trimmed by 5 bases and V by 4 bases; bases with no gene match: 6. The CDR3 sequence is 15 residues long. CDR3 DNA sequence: TGCGCCAGCAGCGCTGGACAGGGGGGCCACAATGAGCAGTTCTTC. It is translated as CASSAGQGGHNEQFF.

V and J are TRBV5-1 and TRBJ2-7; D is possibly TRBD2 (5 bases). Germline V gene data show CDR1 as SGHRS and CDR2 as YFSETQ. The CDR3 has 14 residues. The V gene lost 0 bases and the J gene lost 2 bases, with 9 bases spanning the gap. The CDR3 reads CASSLGTGTYEQYF. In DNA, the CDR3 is TGCGCCAGCAGCTTGGGTACGGGGACCTACGAGCAGTACTTC.

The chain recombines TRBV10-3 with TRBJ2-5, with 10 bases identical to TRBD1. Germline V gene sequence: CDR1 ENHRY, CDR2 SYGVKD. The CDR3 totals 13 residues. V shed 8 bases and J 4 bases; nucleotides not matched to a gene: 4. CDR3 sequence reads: CAIGGQGLETQYF. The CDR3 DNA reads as TGTGCCATCGGGGGACAGGGGTTAGAGACCCAGTACTTC.

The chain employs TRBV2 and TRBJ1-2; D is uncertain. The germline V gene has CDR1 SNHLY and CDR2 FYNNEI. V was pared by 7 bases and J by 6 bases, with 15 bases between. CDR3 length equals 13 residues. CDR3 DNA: TGTGCCAGCATAAGGGAGCGGTTAGATGGCTACACCTTC. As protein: CASIRERLDGYTF.

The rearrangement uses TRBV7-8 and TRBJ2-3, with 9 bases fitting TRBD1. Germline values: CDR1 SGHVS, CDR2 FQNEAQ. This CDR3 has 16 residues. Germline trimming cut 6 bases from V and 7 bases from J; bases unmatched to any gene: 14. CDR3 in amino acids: CASRSPGQGLENTQYF. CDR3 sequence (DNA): TGTGCCAGCAGGTCACCGGGACAGGGATTGGAAAATACGCAGTATTTT. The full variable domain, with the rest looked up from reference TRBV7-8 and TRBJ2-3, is GAGVSQSPRYKVAKRGQDVALRCDPISGHVSLFWYQQALGQGPEFLTYFQNEAQLDKSGLPSDRFFAERPEGSVSTLKIQRTQQEDSAVYLCASRSPGQGLENTQYFGPGTRLTVL.

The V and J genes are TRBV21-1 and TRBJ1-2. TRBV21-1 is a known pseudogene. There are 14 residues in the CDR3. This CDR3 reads CASSPDEVQHGYTF. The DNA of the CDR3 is TGTGCCAGCAGCCCCGATGAGGTTCAGCATGGCTACACCTTC.

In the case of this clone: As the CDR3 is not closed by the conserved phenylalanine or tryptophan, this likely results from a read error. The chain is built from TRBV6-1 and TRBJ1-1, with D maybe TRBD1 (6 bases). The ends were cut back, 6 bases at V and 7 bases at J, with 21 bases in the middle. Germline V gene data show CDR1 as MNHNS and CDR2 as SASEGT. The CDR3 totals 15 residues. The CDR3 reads CASRREQGGLVEAFL. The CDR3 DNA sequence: TGTGCCAGCAGGAGAGAACAGGGCGGGTTAGTTGAAGCTTTCCTT.

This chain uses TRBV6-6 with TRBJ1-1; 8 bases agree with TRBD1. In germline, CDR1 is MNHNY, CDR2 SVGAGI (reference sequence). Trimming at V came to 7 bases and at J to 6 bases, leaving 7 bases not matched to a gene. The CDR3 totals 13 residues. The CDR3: CASIREQGAEAFF. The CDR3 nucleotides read TGTGCCAGCATTAGAGAACAGGGGGCTGAAGCTTTCTTT.

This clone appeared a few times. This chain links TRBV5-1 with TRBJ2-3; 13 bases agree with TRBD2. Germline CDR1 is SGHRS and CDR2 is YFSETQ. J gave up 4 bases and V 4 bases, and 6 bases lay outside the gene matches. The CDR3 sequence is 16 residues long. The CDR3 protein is CASSLGLAGVPDTQYF. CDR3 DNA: TGCGCCAGCAGCCTCGGACTAGCGGGAGTCCCAGATACGCAGTATTTT. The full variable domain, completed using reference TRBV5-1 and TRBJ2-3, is KAGVTQTPRYLIKTRGQQVTLSCSPISGHRSVSWYQQTPGQGLQFLFEYFSETQRNKGNFPGRFSGRQFSNSRSEMNVSTLELGDSALYLCASSLGLAGVPDTQYFGPGTRLTVL.

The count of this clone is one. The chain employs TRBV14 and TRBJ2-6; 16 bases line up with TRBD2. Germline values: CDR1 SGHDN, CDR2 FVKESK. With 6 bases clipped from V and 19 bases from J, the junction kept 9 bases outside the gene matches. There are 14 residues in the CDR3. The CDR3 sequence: CASSTGLAGGPNTF. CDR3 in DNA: TGTGCCAGCAGTACGGGACTAGCGGGAGGGCCCAATACTTTC.

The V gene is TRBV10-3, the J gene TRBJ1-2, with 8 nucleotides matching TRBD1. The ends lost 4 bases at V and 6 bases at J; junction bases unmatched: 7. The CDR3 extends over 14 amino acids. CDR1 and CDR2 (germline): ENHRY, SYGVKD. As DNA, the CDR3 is TGTGCCATCAGTGCGACGGACAGGGTGGATGGCTACACCTTC. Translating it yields CAISATDRVDGYTF.